The present entry profiles one TCR beta chain with its context. Its antigen remains unknown. This sample is part of a study of a mutant IDH1 vaccine in newly diagnosed glioma. Overall study: With temozolomide cycles, or 4-6 weeks after radiotherapy alone, vaccination was started. Previous care, which was radiotherapy, temozolomide, or both, most often involved both. Of treated patients, 62.5% were men and roughly 38% women, averaging around 40 years.

Using immunoSEQ multiplex PCR, the repertoire was profiled, and TCRdb retains in-frame clones only, with some absent. Here the sample spans about 24,000 clones, more than 75% being singletons. V gave up 7 bases and J gave up 3 bases, with 15 bases separating them. The CDR3 totals 13 residues. The V gene's germline CDR1 is SQVTM and CDR2 ANQGSEA. Sample time point: week 47, end of study. Alongside topical imiquimod, each dose of vaccine comprised 300 ug of mutant IDH1 20-mer peptide. In weeks 1, 3, 5, 7, 11, 15, 19 and 23, patients were immunized, eight times in all. The rearrangement links TRBV29-1 to TRBJ1-1, with D possibly matching TRBD1 (5 bases). The TCR was taken from a man aged 35 to 55 with glioma. Some clones in this sample may be carry-over from other donors' samples. Specimen: PBMCs, collected from a glioma patient whose treatment included an IDH1 peptide vaccine. The CDR3 DNA sequence: TGCAGCGGCAATCGGGGGGTAGACACTGAAGCTTTCTTT. Its translation: CSGNRGVDTEAFF.